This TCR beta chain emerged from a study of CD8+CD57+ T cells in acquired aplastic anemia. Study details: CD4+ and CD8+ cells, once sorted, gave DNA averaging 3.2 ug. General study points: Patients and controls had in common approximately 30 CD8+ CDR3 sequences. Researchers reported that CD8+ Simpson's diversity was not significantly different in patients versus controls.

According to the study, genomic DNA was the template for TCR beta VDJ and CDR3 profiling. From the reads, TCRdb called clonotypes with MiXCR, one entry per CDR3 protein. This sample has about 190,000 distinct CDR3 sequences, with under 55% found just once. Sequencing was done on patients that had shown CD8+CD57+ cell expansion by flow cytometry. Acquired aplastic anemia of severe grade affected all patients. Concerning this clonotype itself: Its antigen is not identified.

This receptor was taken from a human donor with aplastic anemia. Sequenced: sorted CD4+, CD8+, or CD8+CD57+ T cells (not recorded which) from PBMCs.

The CDR3 DNA is TGTGCCAGCAGCTTAAGGGGGGACACTTCCGAGCAGTACTTC. Amino acid sequence: CASSLRGDTSEQYF. This chain uses TRBV7-2 with TRBJ2-7; TRBD1 or TRBD2 may be the D gene (6 bases each). Germline CDR1 and CDR2: SGHTA and FQGNSA. CDR3 length: 14 residues. The ends were cut back, 2 bases at V and 6 bases at J, with 14 bases in the middle.